This TCR beta chain was documented in a study of blood T cell repertoires in COVID-19. CDR3 length: 13 residues. Germline lookup yields CDR1 SGHRS and CDR2 YFSETQ. The V and J ends lost 3 bases and 3 bases respectively, with 9 bases between them. Repertoires were generated with immunoSEQ multiplex PCR, while TCRdb's copy carries only in-frame clones and drops some. Among around 140,000 clones listed, 88% were seen once. This chain connects TRBV5-1 to TRBJ2-5; D is undetermined. The sample taken for sequencing was peripheral blood. The TCR originated in a man between 65 and 85 years old with acute or convalescent COVID-19. Here the CDR3 DNA reads TGCGCCAGCAGCTCCCTAGGTGAAGAGACCCAGTACTTC. It yields the protein CASSSLGEETQYF.